This T cell receptor beta chain was sequenced during a study of tumor-infiltrating lymphocytes in primary liver carcinoma. TCR beta cDNA came from about 470 ng total RNA, primed with a constant-region primer. Sequencing libraries for TCR beta derived from three nested multiplex PCR rounds that used slightly modified ARM-PCR. Forward primers for TRBV1-TRBV30 and a C-beta reverse primer served the first two PCR rounds, at around 9 cycles each. TCRdb analysed the multiplex PCR reads with MiXCR anew, one entry per CDR3 protein. The sample lists 95,000 to 150,000 distinct CDR3 sequences, 60% to 70% occurring once. Trimming left V 5 bases short and J 4 bases short, with 14 bases between. The CDR3 is 14 residues long. Germline-derived CDR1 and CDR2 are SEHNR and FQNEAQ (reference sequence). Taking about 17-32 mg of unsorted bulk tissue, the authors co-extracted RNA and DNA.

Sequencing used liver tumor tissue from sampling region 1. Subset denoted: tumor region T1, superior pole. This receptor was taken from a woman aged 55-70 years with primary liver carcinoma and hepatitis B virus infection. This sequence joins TRBV7-9 and TRBJ1-2, with no clear D. CDR3 sequence: CASSPNSGGYGYTF. CDR3 DNA sequence: TGTGCCAGCAGCCCCAATTCGGGTGGCTATGGCTACACCTTC.